This TCR beta chain was documented in a study of human T cells and chemical hapten exposure. Looking at the study overall: The patients were mostly female; they had alopecia areata, totalis or universalis.

Time point indicated: patch test 2, 6 weeks after DPC sensitization. Noted treatment: therapeutic diphenylcyclopropenone sensitization with weekly scalp DPC. Per germline, CDR1 SEHNR and CDR2 FQNEAQ (reference sequence). The CDR3 spans 15 residues. Trimming stripped 5 bases from V and 4 bases from J, with 14 bases between. TCRdb analysed the RACE reads with MiXCR anew, one entry per CDR3 protein. The sample has about 140,000 distinct CDR3 sequences, roughly 10% seen once; the top ten hold approximately 1.3%. In its sample, this clonotype was seen a few times. Its antigen is undetermined. Overall study results and limits: PT1 expanded TCR numbers rose with patch test score.

The source was whole blood, collected in connection with sensitization to the hapten diphenylcyclopropenone (DPC). The genes are TRBV7-9 and TRBJ1-4; D is possibly TRBD1 (6 bases). The clonotype comes from a woman aged 45-60 years with alopecia areata. Some clones in this sample may be carry-over from other donors' samples. DNA for the CDR3: TGTGCCAGCAGCGCCCGACAGGCCTTTAATGAAAAACTGTTTTTT. Residues: CASSARQAFNEKLFF.